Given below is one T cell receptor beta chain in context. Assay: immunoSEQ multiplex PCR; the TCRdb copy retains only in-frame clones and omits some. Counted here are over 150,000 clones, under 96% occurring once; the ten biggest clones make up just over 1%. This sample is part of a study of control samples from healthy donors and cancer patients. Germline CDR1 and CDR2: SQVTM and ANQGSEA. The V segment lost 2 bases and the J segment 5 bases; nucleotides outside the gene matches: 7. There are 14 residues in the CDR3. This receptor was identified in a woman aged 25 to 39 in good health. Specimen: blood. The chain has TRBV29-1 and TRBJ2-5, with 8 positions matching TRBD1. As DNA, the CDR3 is TGCAGCGTTGAATACAGGGGGGCGGGGGAGACCCAGTACTTC. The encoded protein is CSVEYRGAGETQYF.